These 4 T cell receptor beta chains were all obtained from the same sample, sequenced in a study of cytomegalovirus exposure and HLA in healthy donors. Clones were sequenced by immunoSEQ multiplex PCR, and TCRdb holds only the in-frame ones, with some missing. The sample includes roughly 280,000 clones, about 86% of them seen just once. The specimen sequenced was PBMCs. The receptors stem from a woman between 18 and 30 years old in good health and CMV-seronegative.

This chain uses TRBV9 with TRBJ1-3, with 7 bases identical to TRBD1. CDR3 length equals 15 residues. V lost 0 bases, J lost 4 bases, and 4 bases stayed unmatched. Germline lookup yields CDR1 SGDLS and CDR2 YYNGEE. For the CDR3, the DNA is TGTGCCAGCAGCGTAGAGGACAGGCGGGGAAACACCATATATTTT. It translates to CASSVEDRRGNTIYF.

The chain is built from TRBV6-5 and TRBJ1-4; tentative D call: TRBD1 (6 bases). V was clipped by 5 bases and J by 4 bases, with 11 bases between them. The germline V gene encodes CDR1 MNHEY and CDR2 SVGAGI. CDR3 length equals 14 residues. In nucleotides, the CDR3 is TGTGCCAGCAGTAATGACAGGTTTAATGAAAAACTGTTTTTT. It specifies CASSNDRFNEKLFF.

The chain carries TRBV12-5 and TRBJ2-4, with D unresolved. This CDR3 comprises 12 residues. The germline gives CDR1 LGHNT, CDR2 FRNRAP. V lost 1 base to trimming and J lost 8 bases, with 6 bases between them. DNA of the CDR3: TGTGCTAGTGGTTTGGGCCGGGACATTCAGTACTTC. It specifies CASGLGRDIQYF. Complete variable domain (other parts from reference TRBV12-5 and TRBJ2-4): DARVTQTPRHKVTEMGQEVTMRCQPILGHNTVFWYRQTMMQGLELLAYFRNRAPLDDSGMPKDRFSAEMPDATLATLKIQPSEPRDSAVYFCASGLGRDIQYFGAGTRLSVL.

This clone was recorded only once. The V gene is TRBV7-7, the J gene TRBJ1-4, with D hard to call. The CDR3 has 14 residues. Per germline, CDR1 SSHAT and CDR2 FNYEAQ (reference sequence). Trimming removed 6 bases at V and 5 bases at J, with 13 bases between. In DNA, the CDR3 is TGTGCCAGCAGTCCGACGGGGTTGAATGAAAAACTGTTTTTT. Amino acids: CASSPTGLNEKLFF. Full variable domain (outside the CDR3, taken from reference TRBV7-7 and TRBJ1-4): GAGVSQSPRYKVTKRGQDVTLRCDPISSHATLYWYQQALGQGPEFLTYFNYEAQPDKSGLPSDRFSAERPEGSISTLTIQRTEQRDSAMYRCASSPTGLNEKLFFGSGTQLSVL.